This TCR beta chain was captured in a study of T cell responses to AZD1222 COVID-19 vaccine. The repertoire was sequenced with immunoSEQ multiplex PCR; TCRdb's copy has only in-frame clones and lacks some. The sample includes 120,000 to 150,000 clones, about nine tenths seen only once; the top ten take roughly 1.7%. In regard to this clone: Its antigen remains unidentified.

The CDR3 is made up of 15 amino acids. Germline V gives CDR1 MNHEY, CDR2 SVGAGI. Trimming took 0 bases from V and 2 from J, leaving 8 bases between them. General study results and limits: Regions left unmutated in variants are reportedly the target of nearly half of spike-specific TCRs. Only six people who got AZD1222 tested seropositive at baseline.

This sequence joins TRBV6-5 and TRBJ1-3; possibly TRBD1 for D (6 bases). The source is an adult who received the AZD1222 COVID-19 vaccine. Sequences were derived from peripheral blood, sampled 28 days after the second AZD1222 dose. CDR3 DNA: TGTGCCAGCAGTTACTCCCAGGGGACTGGAAACACCATATATTTT. Its protein is CASSYSQGTGNTIYF.